The text below deals with one TCR beta chain. The antigen this receptor binds is unknown. Base qualities were left out, and no much larger clone turns up one base away. This entry belongs to a study of blood T cell repertoires in COVID-19 (dated by TCRdb to the early 2020s). Broadly, across the study: Samples from collaborators originated in the United States, Italy and Spain and spanned both the acute and convalescent phases of COVID-19. The samples were drawn from the first 160 participants of the ongoing ImmuneRACE study and from over a thousand subjects provided by 6 global collaborators. The dataset comprised deeply sampled blood TCRbeta repertoires from subjects exposed to, actively infected with, or recovered from COVID-19. The repertoires were made available in a free public database intended to serve as a resource for research on the immune response to SARS-CoV-2. Sample metadata almost always included a de-identified subject ID, COVID-19 status, age in years and sex. HLA class I and class II types, where available, came from metadata supplied by the sample provider rather than from assay-based typing. The prospective study material was composed of cDNA or gDNA derived from T cells, B-cell-depleted T cells, or PBMCs.

V is reduced by 10 bases and J by 0 bases, leaving a spacing of 13 bases between them. Including cysteine and phenylalanine, the CDR3 has 14 amino acids. The entry retains the CDR3 DNA only, 42 bases that are in frame from base 1. The germline V gene sets CDR1 to MGHRA and CDR2 to YSYEKL. General study outcomes and caveats: Clinical and demographic metadata were provided uncurated, with the amount varying by source and participant.

TCRbeta CDR3 regions were amplified from genomic DNA using the immunoSEQ Assay, a bias-controlled multiplex PCR. The published analysis was carried out like this. Within the assay, amplification of reference gene primers was used to estimate how many nucleated cells each sample contained. Sequence reads were collapsed and filtered to measure the absolute abundance of every unique TCRbeta CDR3 rearrangement. For each sample, productive Simpson clonality was calculated as the square root of Simpson's diversity index over productive rearrangements. Imported from immuneACCESS, the table was reduced by TCRdb to in-frame sequences with V and J called. These copies leave out some clones; in studies compared against another copy, an unresolved V gene accounts for under half, and the cause of the remainder is not known. Clone size and V and J calls were adopted from that table, with D and trimming inferred from the DNA. The sample yields about 180,000 clones; nearly 90% were counted once. The ten top clones hold 1.5% to 2% of the sample.

Another Seattle source contributed samples from volunteer blood donors who had recovered from COVID-19. Collaborating institutions collected whole blood in K2EDTA tubes following their own protocols. For TCRbeta analysis, collaborator samples were shipped as frozen whole blood, as isolated PBMCs, or as DNA extracted from either sample type. The material sequenced was peripheral blood. The rearrangement combines TRBV4-1 with TRBJ1-3; D gene: possibly TRBD1, on 5 matching bases. The origin of this receptor is a man younger than 35 who had recovered from COVID-19. The CDR3 here reads CATSGLLSGNTIYF. The DNA sequence reads TGCGCCACCTCGGGACTCCTCTCTGGAAACACCATATATTTT.